This entry concerns a single TCR beta chain. The antigen remains undetermined. The CDR3 runs 12 residues. Germline lookup yields CDR1 SGHRS and CDR2 YFSETQ. The data were obtained in a study of blood T cells in healthy people across ages. General study points: TCR beta diversity per million T cells fell roughly linearly with age.

It was with a sample-barcoded 5' primer and a J-beta primer mix that a second PCR of about 6 to 12 cycles was run. Each cDNA molecule carried a tag from a template-switch adaptor that contained 12 random nucleotides. Using its own MiXCR run on the 5' RACE reads, TCRdb lists one record per CDR3 protein. Of roughly 1,800,000 distinct CDR3 sequences listed, 49% are singletons. Material for sequencing was blood. The chain joins TRBV5-1 to TRBJ2-7; D unclear. The J call may not be correct, given that the DNA end is closer to TRBJ2-5. This TCR derives from a woman aged 40 to 50 in good health. CDR3 loop: CASRSGYETQYF. The DNA of the CDR3 is TGCGCCAGCCGCTCCGGGTATGAGACCCAGTACTTC.